The 22 T cell receptor beta chains below come from one sample, sequenced in a study of blood T cell repertoires in COVID-19. Using immunoSEQ multiplex PCR, the repertoire was profiled, and TCRdb retains in-frame clones only, with some absent. Of hundreds of thousands of clones listed, 86% were seen once; the top ten hold more than 1.4%. The sequenced sample consisted of peripheral blood. Receptors were obtained from a woman aged 30 to 39 with active or convalescent COVID-19.

The V gene is TRBV5-5, the J gene TRBJ2-3; possible D gene TRBD2, 5 bases. The CDR3 spans 17 residues. The germline V gene has CDR1 SGHKS and CDR2 YYEKEE (reference sequence). The V end lost 4 bases, the J end lost 4 bases, and 22 bases lay between the germline ends. This CDR3 is CASSRFLRAENSDTQYF. CDR3 sequence (DNA): TGTGCCAGCAGCCGTTTCCTGAGAGCGGAGAATTCAGATACGCAGTATTTT.

This clone was seen once. Here the CDR3 DNA reads TGCGCCAGCAGCTCAACAGGGTACCCTCAAGAGACCCAGTACTTC. It specifies CASSSTGYPQETQYF. The chain links TRBV5-1 to TRBJ2-5; D might be TRBD1 (6 bases). CDR1 and CDR2 (germline): SGHRS, YFSETQ. V dropped 3 bases and J dropped 2 bases, with 14 bases sitting between them. This CDR3 spans 15 amino acids. Full variable domain (missing parts from reference TRBV5-1 and TRBJ2-5): KAGVTQTPRYLIKTRGQQVTLSCSPISGHRSVSWYQQTPGQGLQFLFEYFSETQRNKGNFPGRFSGRQFSNSRSEMNVSTLELGDSALYLCASSSTGYPQETQYFGPGTRLLVL.

The chain joins TRBV4-1 to TRBJ2-7; 11 nucleotides align to TRBD2. There are 15 residues in the CDR3. Germline assignment: CDR1 MGHRA and CDR2 YSYEKL. The V segment lost 0 bases and the J segment 3 bases; nucleotides outside the gene matches: 1. The CDR3 protein is CASSQDLAGGYEQYF. Written as DNA, the CDR3 is TGCGCCAGCAGCCAAGACCTAGCGGGGGGCTACGAGCAGTACTTC.

The V call is TRBV6-2 or TRBV6-3, the J call TRBJ1-6; 8 bases map to TRBD1. CDR1 is MNHEY, CDR2 SVGEGT, per germline. V lost 4 bases, J lost 9 bases, and 8 bases stayed unmatched. The CDR3 sequence is 15 residues long. The CDR3 sequence is CASSWTGQGGSPLHF. The CDR3 DNA sequence: TGTGCCAGCAGTTGGACAGGGCAAGGAGGTTCACCCCTCCACTTT.

J is TRBJ2-1 and V is TRBV19, with TRBD2 matching over 10 bases. After removal of 3 bases from V and 1 base from J, the junction contained 6 bases not matched to a gene. Germline V CDR1 and CDR2: LNHDA, SQIVND (reference sequence). The CDR3 is 17 residues long. As DNA, the CDR3 is TGTGCCAGTAGTATTTCTAGCGGGGGATGGTCCTACAATGAGCAGTTCTTC. The encoded protein is CASSISSGGWSYNEQFF. The entire variable domain, with the rest obtained from reference TRBV19 and TRBJ2-1, is as follows: DGGITQSPKYLFRKEGQNVTLSCEQNLNHDAMYWYRQDPGQGLRLIYYSQIVNDFQKGDIAEGYSVSREKKESFPLTVTSAQKNPTAFYLCASSISSGGWSYNEQFFGPGTRLTVL.

A few counts support this clone. The rearrangement links TRBV7-9 to TRBJ2-4; maybe TRBD1 (5 bases). This CDR3 comprises 18 residues. V shed 1 base and J shed 6 bases, with 22 bases lying between them. CDR1 SEHNR and CDR2 FQNEAQ come from the germline V gene (reference sequence). The CDR3 here is CASSLGVGGHRLTNIQYF. The CDR3 DNA follows: TGTGCCAGCAGCTTAGGAGTAGGCGGACACCGTTTAACAAACATTCAGTACTTC.

The count of this clone is one. The CDR3 loop reads CASTRGRTGPYNEQFF. CDR3 nucleotides: TGTGCCAGCACCCGGGGTAGGACAGGGCCGTACAATGAGCAGTTCTTC. The J gene is TRBJ2-1, the V gene TRBV7-2; 8 positions match TRBD1. Germline CDR1 reads SGHTA; CDR2 reads FQGNSA. J gave up 4 bases and V 7 bases, and 12 bases lay outside the gene matches. The CDR3 spans 16 residues.

The CDR3, as DNA: TGTGCCAGTAGTATAGAGGACAGGGGGTCCTACGAGCAGTACTTC. It specifies CASSIEDRGSYEQYF. The rearrangement links TRBV19 to TRBJ2-7; 10 bases line up with TRBD1. Looked up from germline, CDR1 is LNHDA and CDR2 is SQIVND (reference sequence). This CDR3 comprises 15 residues. After removal of 0 bases from V and 1 base from J, the junction contained 0 bases not matched to a gene. Filled out from reference TRBV19 and TRBJ2-7, the complete variable domain reads DGGITQSPKYLFRKEGQNVTLSCEQNLNHDAMYWYRQDPGQGLRLIYYSQIVNDFQKGDIAEGYSVSREKKESFPLTVTSAQKNPTAFYLCASSIEDRGSYEQYFGPGTRLTVT.

V usage is TRBV4-1 and J usage is TRBJ2-7; D is unresolved. Trimming pared 1 base from V and 0 bases from J, leaving 10 bases between. The CDR3 is 15 residues long. The germline V gene encodes CDR1 MGHRA and CDR2 YSYEKL. CDR3 bases: TGCGCCAGCAGCCAAGGACACACTTTCTCCTACGAGCAGTACTTC. The encoded protein is CASSQGHTFSYEQYF.

This chain connects TRBV11-2 to TRBJ2-2; D perhaps matches TRBD1 (5 bases). The CDR3 has 15 residues. CDR1 is SGHAT and CDR2 is FQNNGV in the germline V gene. The V and J ends lost 7 bases and 8 bases respectively, with 20 bases between them. In DNA form, the CDR3 reads TGTGCCAGCACCCCCGTGGCAGGGAAGAGGGGGGAGCTGTTTTTT. Translation: CASTPVAGKRGELFF.

V gene TRBV28 combines with J gene TRBJ2-5; D remains unclear. Germline V gene lookup returns CDR1 MDHEN and CDR2 SYDVKM. The germline V and J ends were trimmed by 7 bases and 2 bases, with 5 bases remaining between them. The CDR3 runs to 11 residues. The CDR3 here is CASTRQETQYF. CDR3 nucleotides: TGTGCCAGCACCAGACAAGAGACCCAGTACTTC.

The chain combines TRBV6-4 with TRBJ2-2, with TRBD2 matching over 7 bases. V lost 3 bases to trimming and J lost 7 bases; unmatched junction nucleotides: 8. The length of the CDR3 is 15 residues. The germline V gene encodes CDR1 MRHNA and CDR2 SNTAGT. In nucleotides, the CDR3 is TGTGCCAGCAGTGAAAGGGCTAGCGGCGGCGGGGAGCTGTTTTTT. Translated: CASSERASGGGELFF.

This clone was detected once. The gene calls are TRBV5-1 and TRBJ1-1; D unresolved. V lost 1 base and J lost 2, with 9 bases in between. This CDR3 spans 14 amino acids. Germline CDR1 SGHRS, CDR2 YFSETQ. In nucleotides, the CDR3 is TGCGCCAGCAGCTTGCAGGCCCTCAACACTGAAGCTTTCTTT. Encoded protein: CASSLQALNTEAFF.

The chain links TRBV27 to TRBJ1-5, with D unclear. V gave up 8 bases and J gave up 4 bases, with 9 bases separating them. The CDR3 sequence is 12 residues long. CDR1 and CDR2 (germline): MNHEY, SMNVEV (reference sequence). This CDR3 is CASSTLNQPQHF. The CDR3 DNA sequence: TGTGCCAGCTCTACTTTAAATCAGCCCCAGCATTTT.

The J gene is TRBJ1-1, the V gene TRBV5-4; D not certain. The V end was cut by 4 bases, the J end by 8 bases, with 12 bases between. The CDR3 runs 12 residues. Germline-derived CDR1 and CDR2 are SGHNT and YYREEE (reference sequence). CDR3 region: CASSLELQEAFF. CDR3 in DNA: TGTGCCAGCAGCCTAGAGCTGCAGGAAGCTTTCTTT.

The chain combines TRBV7-2 with TRBJ2-4, with 7 bases lining up with TRBD1. The CDR3 consists of 14 residues. Losses at the gene ends were 1 base for V and 8 bases for J; bases not matched to a gene: 5. Germline values: CDR1 SGHTA, CDR2 FQGNSA. The CDR3 DNA is TGTGCCAGCAGCTTAGGTGGACAGGTCGACATTCAGTACTTC. This gives the protein CASSLGGQVDIQYF.

The rearrangement links TRBV4-1 to TRBJ2-1, with TRBD2 identical over 13 bases. Trimming at V came to 3 bases and at J to 6 bases, leaving 20 bases not matched to a gene. The CDR3 runs to 21 residues. Germline CDR1 and CDR2: MGHRA and YSYEKL. DNA for the CDR3: TGCGCCAGCAGCCACGTTGGGGTAAGGACTAGCGGGGGTATCGGTAGCAATGAGCAGTTCTTC. It encodes CASSHVGVRTSGGIGSNEQFF.

This clone was observed once. The J gene is TRBJ2-1, the V gene TRBV19; 7 positions agree with TRBD2. Unmatched junction bases numbered 7, after V lost 3 bases and J lost 2 bases. The CDR3 sequence is 16 residues long. Germline CDR1 and CDR2: LNHDA and SQIVND (reference sequence). This CDR3 is CASSISPAGAYNEQFF. CDR3 bases: TGTGCCAGTAGTATTTCCCCGGCGGGAGCCTACAATGAGCAGTTCTTC.

The J gene is TRBJ1-2, the V gene TRBV9, with D perhaps TRBD1 (6 bases). V lost 0 bases, J lost 8 bases, and 14 bases lay in between. The CDR3 contains 14 residues. CDR1 and CDR2 from the germline V gene are SGDLS and YYNGEE. The DNA for the CDR3 is TGTGCCAGCAGCGTAGACAGGGAGTTGGGGGGCTACACCTTC. It codes for CASSVDRELGGYTF.

DNA for the CDR3: TGTGCCAGCAGCCAGGGGGTGAACACTGAAGCTTTCTTT. Amino acids: CASSQGVNTEAFF. The J gene is TRBJ1-1, the V gene TRBV13; 7 nucleotides agree with TRBD1. V dropped 5 bases and J dropped 0; count of bases not matched to a gene: 0. The CDR3 has 13 residues. Germline V gene lookup returns CDR1 PRHDT and CDR2 FYEKMQ (reference sequence).

The chain joins TRBV6-2 or TRBV6-3 to TRBJ2-7, with 12 bases aligning to TRBD1. Germline V lookup: CDR1 MNHEY, CDR2 SVGEGT. V lost 5 bases and J lost 5; bases outside the gene matches: 7. CDR3 length equals 15 residues. The chain's CDR3 is CASSRGTGGVDEQYF. Written as DNA, the CDR3 is TGTGCCAGCAGTCGGGGGACAGGGGGCGTCGACGAGCAGTACTTC.

This chain connects TRBV3-1 (or the pseudogene TRBV3-2) to TRBJ2-1; the match to TRBD2 covers 8 bases. In germline, CDR1 is LGHDT, CDR2 YNNKEL (reference sequence). With 3 bases clipped from V and 0 bases from J, the junction kept 19 bases outside the gene matches. This CDR3 comprises 21 residues. The CDR3 region has the DNA TGTGCCAGCAGCCATCCTAGCACCGGGACTAGATTAGGGTCCTCCTACAATGAGCAGTTCTTC. Protein product: CASSHPSTGTRLGSSYNEQFF.